A single sample gave rise to the 9 T cell receptor beta chains below, sequenced in a study of spatial heterogeneity in lung cancer. Time point given: blood at routine non-recurrence follow-up after resection. Via MiXCR, TCRdb re-called the 5' RACE reads, giving one row per CDR3 protein. This sample has approximately 41,000 distinct CDR3 sequences, with 8% to 11% found just once. The input for sequencing was PBMCs, taken at follow-up. The receptors stem from a female donor with early-stage non-small cell lung cancer.

The chain joins TRBV7-2 to TRBJ2-3, with D tentatively TRBD2 (5 bases). This CDR3 is built from 13 residues. The V gene's germline CDR1 is SGHTA and CDR2 FQGNSA. V shed 6 bases and J shed 4 bases, with 11 bases lying between them. The CDR3 spells CASRGSFADTQYF. The CDR3 coding sequence is TGTGCCAGCAGGGGGAGCTTCGCAGATACGCAGTATTTT.

This clonotype showed up just a few times. The CDR3 DNA reads TGTGCCAGCAGGGGTAGACAGGGAGGTTATACAGATACGCAGTATTTT. Translated, it gives CASRGRQGGYTDTQYF. The chain links TRBV2 to TRBJ2-3; maybe TRBD1 (7 bases). The germline CDR1 and CDR2 sequences are SNHLY and FYNNEI. The CDR3 covers 16 residues. Trimming cost V 6 bases and J 3 bases, with 19 bases left between them.

As regards this clonotype: This may arise from a read error, as a much more abundant clone is one base away. V is TRBV21-1 and J is TRBJ2-3; the table's D call TRBD1 went unverified against the DNA. TRBV21-1 is shown as a pseudogene. The CDR3 has 16 residues. Here the CDR3 reads CANSTTLTGSTDTQYF. In nucleotides, the CDR3 is TGTGCCAACAGTACAACGCTGACAGGGAGCACAGATACGCAGTATTTT.

This clonotype was recorded many times. The rearrangement joins TRBV12-3 or TRBV12-4 to TRBJ2-2; D is undetermined. V was pared by 4 bases and J by 6 bases, with 6 bases between. The CDR3 covers 12 residues. The CDR3 bases are TGTGCCAGCAGTTACAATCCCGGGGAGCTGTTTTTT. Protein product: CASSYNPGELFF.

The J gene is TRBJ2-5, the V gene TRBV7-2, with 11 bases aligning to TRBD1. Per the germline V gene, CDR1 is SGHTA and CDR2 is FQGNSA. The V segment lost 5 bases and the J segment 4 bases; nucleotides outside the gene matches: 3. This CDR3 spans 14 amino acids. CDR3 DNA: TGTGCCAGCAGCCCCGGACAGGGGGCAGAGACCCAGTACTTC. This gives the protein CASSPGQGAETQYF.

This clonotype was recorded many times. The chain recombines TRBV11-2 with TRBJ2-7, with TRBD1 matching over 9 bases. V shed 5 bases and J 3 bases; nucleotides not matched to a gene: 11. This CDR3 spans 16 amino acids. Per the germline V gene, CDR1 is SGHAT and CDR2 is FQNNGV. CDR3 region: CASSPVTGQGFYEQYF. For the CDR3, the DNA is TGTGCCAGCAGCCCCGTGACCGGACAGGGGTTCTACGAGCAGTACTTC.

With regard to this clonotype: One junction end does not reproduce the germline sequence, and a read error may be involved. V and J are TRBV18 and TRBJ2-7; TRBD1 matches 7 bases. Germline CDR1 is KGHSH and CDR2 is LQKENI. This CDR3 spans 21 amino acids. This chain's CDR3 is CVSSPLGQEVGVGESIYEQYF. Here the CDR3 DNA reads TGTGTCAGCTCACCTCTCGGACAGGAAGTCGGTGTTGGTGAGTCTATCTACGAGCAGTACTTC.

This clonotype showed up just a few times. The chain links TRBV9 to TRBJ2-5; D call uncertain. V was clipped by 4 bases and J by 0 bases, with 7 bases between them. CDR3 size: 13 residues. The V gene's germline CDR1 is SGDLS and CDR2 YYNGEE. The CDR3 loop reads CASSRQYQETQYF. As DNA, the CDR3 is TGTGCCAGCAGCCGCCAGTACCAAGAGACCCAGTACTTC.

By sample share, this clonotype is medium-sized. The rearrangement links TRBV28 to TRBJ1-3; D is ambiguous. The CDR3 totals 15 residues. The V gene's germline CDR1 is MDHEN and CDR2 SYDVKM. V dropped 6 bases and J dropped 5 bases, with 17 bases sitting between them. The CDR3 region is CASSSRGRSRNTIYF. The DNA for the CDR3 is TGTGCCAGCAGCAGCAGAGGGAGGTCGAGAAACACCATATATTTT.